The 27 T cell receptor beta chains listed next were all sequenced from one sample in a study of blood T cell repertoires in COVID-19 (dated by TCRdb to about 2020). Library generation was performed with the immunoSEQ multiplex PCR assay. TCRdb took this table from immuneACCESS and kept in-frame rearrangements with V and J called. Such tables lack part of the clones; where checked against another copy, unresolved V genes explain under half of the gap, and the rest is unexplained. The sample profile shows approximately 170,000 clones; 84% of them were found once. The top ten clonotypes cover about 12% of the sample. Sequencing used PBMCs or T cells enriched from blood (not recorded which). Receptors were obtained from a man aged 50-60 years who had recovered from COVID-19.

The V call is TRBV12-3 or TRBV12-4, the J call TRBJ1-1; 7 bases are a match to TRBD1. This CDR3 has 13 amino acids. J gave up 9 bases and V 3 bases, and 7 bases lay outside the gene matches. The chain's CDR3 is CASSLRQGDKAFF. The DNA of the CDR3 is TGTGCCAGCAGTTTGAGGCAGGGGGATAAAGCTTTCTTT.

This chain links TRBV20-1 with TRBJ2-7; D not certain. Trimming left V 6 bases short and J 4 bases short, with 10 bases between. Germline V gene data show CDR1 as DFQATT and CDR2 as SNEGSKA (reference sequence). This CDR3 is 11 amino acids long. As DNA, the CDR3 is TGCAGTGCCGTGACTGGTTACGAGCAGTACTTC. Translation gives CSAVTGYEQYF.

The chain uses TRBV5-1 and TRBJ2-3; D gene unclear. CDR1 and CDR2 (germline): SGHRS, YFSETQ. V was clipped by 9 bases and J by 1 base, with 12 bases between them. The CDR3 sequence is 13 residues long. The DNA for the CDR3 is TGCGCCACCTCCGCCGGTGGCACAGATACGCAGTATTTT. This codes for CATSAGGTDTQYF.

This clone was counted between two and nine times. This chain links TRBV4-2 with TRBJ1-1; D unresolved. V gave up 0 bases and J gave up 0 bases, with 11 bases separating them. This CDR3 has 16 amino acids. Germline V gene sequence: CDR1 LGHNA, CDR2 YNFKEQ. CDR3 amino acids: CASSQESGIMNTEAFF. Here the CDR3 DNA reads TGTGCCAGCAGCCAAGAGTCTGGCATTATGAACACTGAAGCTTTCTTT.

CDR3 region: CAWSVTGGNTIYF. The DNA for the CDR3 is TGTGCCTGGAGTGTAACGGGAGGAAACACCATATATTTT. The chain has TRBV30 and TRBJ1-3; D call uncertain. CDR1 and CDR2 (germline): GTSNPN, SVGIG (reference sequence). V lost 0 bases and J lost 4, with 7 bases in between. The CDR3 contains 13 residues.

This chain uses TRBV29-1 with TRBJ2-3; possible D gene TRBD1, 7 bases. Per the germline V gene, CDR1 is SQVTM and CDR2 is ANQGSEA. The ends were cut back, 6 bases at V and 4 bases at J, with 23 bases in the middle. This CDR3 contains 16 residues. The CDR3 DNA reads TGCAGCGTGGGGGGTGCTGACAGGGCACTCGCAGATACGCAGTATTTT. Protein product: CSVGGADRALADTQYF.

J is TRBJ1-1 and V is TRBV19; tentatively, D is TRBD1 (5 bases). The CDR3 sequence is 13 residues long. Germline V gene sequence: CDR1 LNHDA, CDR2 SQIVND (reference sequence). V shed 4 bases and J shed 11 bases, with 17 bases lying between them. CDR3 region: CASSTARMGGAFF. CDR3 coding DNA: TGTGCCAGTAGTACGGCCCGGATGGGGGGGGCTTTCTTT.

The chain carries TRBV7-8 and TRBJ2-7; 12 bases are shared with TRBD2. This CDR3 contains 15 residues. CDR1 SGHVS and CDR2 FQNEAQ come from the germline V gene. V lost 5 bases and J lost 1; bases outside the gene matches: 3. This CDR3 reads CASSGTSGGSYEQYF. The CDR3 bases are TGTGCCAGCAGCGGAACTAGCGGGGGGTCCTACGAGCAGTACTTC.

J is TRBJ2-4 and V is TRBV28; possibly TRBD2 for D (5 bases). This CDR3 spans 15 amino acids. V gave up 2 bases and J gave up 0 bases, with 8 bases separating them. The germline gives CDR1 MDHEN, CDR2 SYDVKM. In nucleotides, the CDR3 is TGTGCCAGCAGTTTAGGTGGGAGAGCCAAAAACATTCAGTACTTC. This sequence encodes CASSLGGRAKNIQYF.

This clone was picked up a small number of times. The V and J genes are TRBV19 and TRBJ1-2; a weak D match, TRBD1 (6 bases). The V end was cut by 5 bases, the J end by 7 bases, with 11 bases between. Germline assignment: CDR1 LNHDA and CDR2 SQIVND (reference sequence). This CDR3 is 12 amino acids long. As DNA, the CDR3 is TGTGCCAGTAGTGCTGGGGGCCTTGGCTACACCTTC. Encoded protein: CASSAGGLGYTF.

J is TRBJ1-1 and V is TRBV2; TRBD1 agrees at 8 bases. Germline assignment: CDR1 SNHLY and CDR2 FYNNEI. J gave up 5 bases and V 6 bases, and 14 bases lay outside the gene matches. There are 16 residues in the CDR3. This CDR3 reads CASSVNAGGALTEAFF. The CDR3 bases are TGTGCCAGCAGCGTTAATGCAGGGGGCGCGTTGACTGAAGCTTTCTTT.

V gene TRBV30 combines with J gene TRBJ2-6; D is possibly TRBD1 (5 bases). The CDR3 runs to 16 residues. CDR1 and CDR2 (germline): GTSNPN, SVGIG (reference sequence). Trimming took 2 bases from V and 0 from J, leaving 11 bases between them. CDR3 sequence: CAWSLTGISGANVLTF. The CDR3 coding sequence is TGTGCCTGGAGTTTAACAGGAATCTCTGGGGCCAACGTCCTGACTTTC.

The genes are TRBV5-1 and TRBJ1-5; the match to TRBD1 covers 7 bases. CDR1 SGHRS and CDR2 YFSETQ come from the germline V gene. This CDR3 contains 15 residues. V trimming: 1 base; J trimming: 3 bases; junction bases outside the gene matches: 4. The CDR3: CASSLTGDDNQPQHF. The CDR3 DNA sequence: TGCGCCAGCAGCTTGACAGGGGACGACAATCAGCCCCAGCATTTT.

This clone has a single count. The V and J genes are TRBV30 and TRBJ1-5; no definite D call. This CDR3 has 17 residues. The V gene lost 0 bases and the J gene lost 0 bases, with 15 bases spanning the gap. Per germline, CDR1 GTSNPN and CDR2 SVGIG (reference sequence). The CDR3 sequence is CAWSVARSKLSNQPQHF. In nucleotides, the CDR3 is TGTGCCTGGAGTGTGGCTAGGAGCAAACTTAGCAATCAGCCCCAGCATTTT.

V is TRBV18 and J is TRBJ1-3; maybe TRBD1 (5 bases). V was trimmed by 3 bases and J by 0 bases, leaving 12 bases between them. The CDR3 loop spans 16 amino acids. The germline CDR1 and CDR2 sequences are KGHSH and LQKENI. In DNA, the CDR3 is TGTGCCAGCTCACCTCCCGGCAGGGCCTCTGGAAACACCATATATTTT. This encodes CASSPPGRASGNTIYF. The full variable domain, completed using reference TRBV18 and TRBJ1-3, is NAGVMQNPRHLVRRRGQEARLRCSPMKGHSHVYWYRQLPEEGLKFMVYLQKENIIDESGMPKERFSAEFPKEGPSILRIQQVVRGDSAAYFCASSPPGRASGNTIYFGEGSWLTVV.

This chain links TRBV4-1 with TRBJ1-2; 8 bases match TRBD1. The CDR3 totals 14 residues. V trimming: 1 base; J trimming: 7 bases; junction bases outside the gene matches: 5. Per germline, CDR1 MGHRA and CDR2 YSYEKL. The CDR3 spells CASSQARTGFGYTF. The CDR3 bases are TGCGCCAGCAGCCAAGCCAGGACAGGGTTTGGCTACACCTTC.

The J gene is TRBJ2-5, the V gene TRBV4-2; tentatively, D is TRBD2 (5 bases). From germline, CDR1 is LGHNA and CDR2 YNFKEQ. CDR3 length: 15 amino acids. Trimming stripped 4 bases from V and 0 bases from J, with 12 bases between. CDR3 protein: CASSPTAGHQETQYF. For the CDR3, the DNA is TGTGCCAGCAGCCCGACGGCGGGCCACCAAGAGACCCAGTACTTC.

This clone was detected once. The V call is TRBV7-9, the J call TRBJ2-1, with 7 bases aligning to TRBD2. The CDR3 runs 16 residues. The germline gives CDR1 SEHNR, CDR2 FQNEAQ (reference sequence). Trimming removed 5 bases from V and 7 bases from J; junction bases left unmatched: 14. The chain's CDR3 is CASSTTDRGEVNEQFF. In DNA form, the CDR3 reads TGTGCCAGCAGCACGACAGATCGGGGGGAGGTAAATGAGCAGTTCTTC.

V gene TRBV5-1 combines with J gene TRBJ1-6; 7 bases align to TRBD1. Germline lookup yields CDR1 SGHRS and CDR2 YFSETQ. The CDR3 is made up of 15 amino acids. The V segment lost 3 bases and the J segment 7 bases; nucleotides outside the gene matches: 7. The CDR3 nucleotides are TGCGCCAGCAGCTCGACGACAGGGAGCAATTCACCCCTCCACTTT. Encoded protein: CASSSTTGSNSPLHF.

Worth noting for this clone: The same CDR3 also results from other DNA sequences found in this sample. The J gene is TRBJ2-1, the V gene TRBV5-1; 7 nucleotides line up with TRBD1. V was pared by 4 bases and J by 5 bases, with 3 bases of the junction left unmatched. Germline assignment: CDR1 SGHRS and CDR2 YFSETQ. This CDR3 is 13 amino acids long. The CDR3 sequence is CASSPQGDNEQFF. The CDR3, as DNA: TGCGCCAGCAGCCCCCAGGGGGACAATGAGCAGTTCTTC.

To note about this clone: An end of the junction does not agree with germline; a read error may underlie this. The V gene is TRBV6-5, the J gene TRBJ2-7, with D hard to call. In germline, CDR1 is MNHEY, CDR2 SVGAGI. The CDR3 runs 13 residues. In DNA, the CDR3 is TGTGCCAGCAGTTACTCGGCAGGTGGGCCGGCTGGGTTC. Its protein product is CASSYSAGGPAGF.

The rearrangement joins TRBV7-3 to TRBJ2-7; 8 bases are shared with TRBD1. After removal of 3 bases from V and 4 bases from J, the junction contained 8 bases not matched to a gene. From germline, CDR1 is SGHTA and CDR2 FQGTGA. CDR3 length equals 15 residues. Written as DNA, the CDR3 is TGTGCCAGCAGCTTGGGGGCAGGGGGCAGGTACGAGCAGTACTTC. Its translation is CASSLGAGGRYEQYF.

CDR3 sequence reads: CSVEGGGLLTDTQYF. The CDR3 region has the DNA TGCAGCGTTGAAGGCGGCGGGTTACTCACAGATACGCAGTATTTT. The V and J genes are TRBV29-1 and TRBJ2-3; the D gene is possibly TRBD2 (5 bases). CDR1 is SQVTM and CDR2 is ANQGSEA in the germline V gene. This CDR3 comprises 15 residues. Trimming took off 1 base at V and 2 bases at J, with 13 bases between the two ends.

The chain links TRBV4-1 to TRBJ1-5, with 8 positions matching TRBD1. The germline V gene has CDR1 MGHRA and CDR2 YSYEKL. V was clipped by 8 bases and J by 7 bases; unmatched bases: 13. The CDR3 runs to 15 residues. The CDR3 sequence: CASAWAQGAQQPQHF. The CDR3, as DNA: TGCGCCAGCGCATGGGCGCAGGGGGCTCAACAGCCCCAGCATTTT.

J is TRBJ1-5 and V is TRBV16; 7 nucleotides agree with TRBD1. CDR1 and CDR2 from the germline V gene are KGHSY and FQNENV. The J segment lost 3 bases and the V segment lost 3 bases, leaving 2 bases of the junction unmatched. The CDR3 length is 14 residues. The CDR3 protein is CASSQGQLNQPQHF. The CDR3, as DNA: TGTGCCAGCAGCCAGGGACAGCTCAATCAGCCCCAGCATTTT. Filled out from reference TRBV16 and TRBJ1-5, the complete variable domain reads GEEVAQTPKHLVRGEGQKAKLYCAPIKGHSYVFWYQQVLKNEFKFLISFQNENVFDETGMPKERFSAKCLPNSPCSLEIQATKLEDSAVYFCASSQGQLNQPQHFGDGTRLSIL.

The genes are TRBV5-1 and TRBJ1-4; D remains ambiguous. Trimming left V 4 bases short and J 3 bases short, with 16 bases between. Germline V lookup: CDR1 SGHRS, CDR2 YFSETQ. The CDR3 totals 16 residues. The CDR3 protein is CASSPFRRGSNEKLFF. The CDR3 DNA reads TGCGCCAGCAGCCCCTTTCGGCGGGGTTCTAATGAAAAACTGTTTTTT. The whole variable domain, remainder taken from reference TRBV5-1 and TRBJ1-4, is KAGVTQTPRYLIKTRGQQVTLSCSPISGHRSVSWYQQTPGQGLQFLFEYFSETQRNKGNFPGRFSGRQFSNSRSEMNVSTLELGDSALYLCASSPFRRGSNEKLFFGSGTQLSVL.

CDR3 in amino acids: CASSDLGTTGGNEQFF. The CDR3 nucleotides are TGTGCCAGCAGCGATCTGGGGACTACAGGGGGCAATGAGCAGTTCTTC. V usage is TRBV5-6 and J usage is TRBJ2-1, with TRBD1 as a possible D gene (8 bases). The CDR3 is 16 amino acids. In germline, CDR1 is SGHDT, CDR2 YYEEEE. The V end was cut by 4 bases, the J end by 6 bases, with 20 bases between. The full variable domain, completed using reference TRBV5-6 and TRBJ2-1, is DAGVTQSPTHLIKTRGQQVTLRCSPKSGHDTVSWYQQALGQGPQFIFQYYEEEERQRGNFPDRFSGHQFPNYSSELNVNALLLGDSALYLCASSDLGTTGGNEQFFGPGTRLTVL.